Reported below is one T cell receptor (beta chain). This CDR3 has 13 residues. Per the germline V gene, CDR1 is LGHNA and CDR2 is YSLEER. Trimming shortened V by 3 bases and J by 9 bases, and 12 bases separated the two germline ends. This sample stems from a study of T cells after somatic rescue of genetic block. Using immunoSEQ multiplex PCR, the repertoire was profiled, and TCRdb retains in-frame clones only, with some absent. The table lists 60,000 to 90,000 clones, approximately 91% of them singletons. The sample comprised peripheral blood mononuclear cells (PBMCs). The sequence was collected from a man aged 25-40 years. The chain recombines TRBV4-3 with TRBJ2-1; D possibly corresponds to TRBD2 (5 bases). The CDR3 region is CASSQDTRTEQFF. The CDR3 DNA reads TGCGCCAGCAGCCAGGATACTAGGACTGAGCAGTTCTTC.